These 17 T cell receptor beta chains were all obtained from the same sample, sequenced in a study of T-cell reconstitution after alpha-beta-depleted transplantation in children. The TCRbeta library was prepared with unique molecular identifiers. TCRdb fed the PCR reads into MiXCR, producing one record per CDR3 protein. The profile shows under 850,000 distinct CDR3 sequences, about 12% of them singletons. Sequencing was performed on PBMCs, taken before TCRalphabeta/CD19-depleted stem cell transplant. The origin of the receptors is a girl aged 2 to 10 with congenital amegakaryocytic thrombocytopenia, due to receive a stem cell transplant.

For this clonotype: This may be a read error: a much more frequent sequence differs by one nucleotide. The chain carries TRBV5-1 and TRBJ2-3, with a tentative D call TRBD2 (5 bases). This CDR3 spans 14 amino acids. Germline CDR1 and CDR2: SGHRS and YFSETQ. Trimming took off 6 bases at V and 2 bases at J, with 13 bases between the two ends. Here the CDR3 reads CASILVSDTDTQYF. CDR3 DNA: TGCGCCAGCATACTAGTCTCGGACACAGATACGCAGTATTTT.

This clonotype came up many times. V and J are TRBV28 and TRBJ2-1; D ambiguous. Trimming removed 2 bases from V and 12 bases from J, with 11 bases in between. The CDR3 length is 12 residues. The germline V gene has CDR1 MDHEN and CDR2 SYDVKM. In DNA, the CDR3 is TGTGCCAGCAGTTTAGGGGTACAGAGGCAGTTCTTC. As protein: CASSLGVQRQFF.

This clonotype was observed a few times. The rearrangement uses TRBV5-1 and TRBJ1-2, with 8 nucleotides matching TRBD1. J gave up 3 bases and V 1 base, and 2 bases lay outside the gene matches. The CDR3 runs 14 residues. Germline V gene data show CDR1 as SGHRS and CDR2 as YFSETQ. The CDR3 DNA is TGCGCCAGCAGCTTGCAGGGGGCGGACTATGGCTACACCTTC. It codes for CASSLQGADYGYTF.

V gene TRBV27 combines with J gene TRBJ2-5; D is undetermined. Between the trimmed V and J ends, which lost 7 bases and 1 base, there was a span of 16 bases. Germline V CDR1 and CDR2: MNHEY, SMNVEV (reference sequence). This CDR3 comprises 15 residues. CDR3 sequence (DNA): TGTGCCAGCACTCCCTCCTTCGTGGGCCAAGAGACCCAGTACTTC. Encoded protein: CASTPSFVGQETQYF.

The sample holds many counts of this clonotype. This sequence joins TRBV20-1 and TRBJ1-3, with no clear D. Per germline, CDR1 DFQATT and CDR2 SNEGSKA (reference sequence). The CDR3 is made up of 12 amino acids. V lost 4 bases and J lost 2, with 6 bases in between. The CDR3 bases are TGCAGTGCTAACAGTCCTGGAAACACCATATATTTT. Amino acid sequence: CSANSPGNTIYF.

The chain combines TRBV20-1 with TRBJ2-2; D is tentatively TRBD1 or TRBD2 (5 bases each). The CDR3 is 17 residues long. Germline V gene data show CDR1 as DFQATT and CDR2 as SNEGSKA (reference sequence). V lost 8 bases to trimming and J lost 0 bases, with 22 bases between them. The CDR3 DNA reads TGCAGTTCCCGGGGCGAAGCGCCGGACTCGAACACCGGGGAGCTGTTTTTT. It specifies CSSRGEAPDSNTGELFF.

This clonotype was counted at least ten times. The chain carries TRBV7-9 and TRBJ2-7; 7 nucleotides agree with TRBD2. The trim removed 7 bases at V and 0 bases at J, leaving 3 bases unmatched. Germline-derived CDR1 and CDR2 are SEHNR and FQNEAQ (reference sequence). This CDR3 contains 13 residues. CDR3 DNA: TGTGCCAGCACTCTAGCGGTCTCCTACGAGCAGTACTTC. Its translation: CASTLAVSYEQYF.

The CDR3 DNA reads as TGTGCCAGCAGCCAAGATAGTTGGGCTACCGGGGAGCTGTTTTTT. This codes for CASSQDSWATGELFF. The chain links TRBV14 to TRBJ2-2; D unclear. The CDR3 totals 15 residues. Germline V gene lookup returns CDR1 SGHDN and CDR2 FVKESK. The V and J ends lost 0 bases and 5 bases respectively, with 10 bases between them.

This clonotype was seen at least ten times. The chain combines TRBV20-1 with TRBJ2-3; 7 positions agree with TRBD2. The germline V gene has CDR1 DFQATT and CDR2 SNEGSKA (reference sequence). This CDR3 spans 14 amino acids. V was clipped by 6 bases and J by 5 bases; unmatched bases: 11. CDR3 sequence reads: CSASTAGVGDTQYF. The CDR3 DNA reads TGCAGTGCGTCTACCGCGGGAGTAGGAGATACGCAGTATTTT.

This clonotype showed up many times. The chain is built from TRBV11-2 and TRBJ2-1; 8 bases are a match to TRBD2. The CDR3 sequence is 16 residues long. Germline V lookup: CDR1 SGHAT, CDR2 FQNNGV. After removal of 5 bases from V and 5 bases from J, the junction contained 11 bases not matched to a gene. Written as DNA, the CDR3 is TGTGCCAGCAGCCCGGGACTAGTAAGAGACCACAATGAGCAGTTCTTC. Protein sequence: CASSPGLVRDHNEQFF.

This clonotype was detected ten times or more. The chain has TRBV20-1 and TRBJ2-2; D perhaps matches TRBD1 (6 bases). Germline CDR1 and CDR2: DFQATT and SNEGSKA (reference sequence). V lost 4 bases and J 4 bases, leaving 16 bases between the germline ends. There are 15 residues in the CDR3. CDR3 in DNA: TGCAGTGCTAAACTTACAGGGACACTCACCGGGGAGCTGTTTTTT. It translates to CSAKLTGTLTGELFF.

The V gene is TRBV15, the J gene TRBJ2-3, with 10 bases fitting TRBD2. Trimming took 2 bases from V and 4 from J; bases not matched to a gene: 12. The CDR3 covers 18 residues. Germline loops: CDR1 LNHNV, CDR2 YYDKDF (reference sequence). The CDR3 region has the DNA TGTGCCACCAGCAGACCTGGGGCTAGCGGGAGTTTCGCAGATACGCAGTATTTT. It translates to CATSRPGASGSFADTQYF.

CDR3 DNA sequence: TGCAGTGCTAGAGATGGGGCGGGAGGGCTCGATGAGCAGTTCTTC. Translating it yields CSARDGAGGLDEQFF. J is TRBJ2-1 and V is TRBV20-1, with 9 positions matching TRBD2. V shed 0 bases and J 8 bases; nucleotides not matched to a gene: 8. The CDR3 is 15 amino acids. CDR1 DFQATT and CDR2 SNEGSKA come from the germline V gene (reference sequence).

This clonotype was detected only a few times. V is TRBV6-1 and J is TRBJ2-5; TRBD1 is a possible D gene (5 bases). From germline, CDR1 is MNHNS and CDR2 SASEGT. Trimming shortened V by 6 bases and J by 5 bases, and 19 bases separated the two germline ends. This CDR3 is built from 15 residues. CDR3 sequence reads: CASSPGPAQWETQYF. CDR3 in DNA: TGTGCCAGCAGCCCAGGGCCCGCTCAGTGGGAGACCCAGTACTTC.

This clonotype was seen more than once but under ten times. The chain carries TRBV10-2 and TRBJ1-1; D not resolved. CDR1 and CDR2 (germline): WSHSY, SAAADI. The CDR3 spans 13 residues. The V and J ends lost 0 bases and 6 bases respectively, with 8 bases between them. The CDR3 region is CASSESDFSEAFF. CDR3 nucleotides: TGCGCCAGCAGTGAGTCCGACTTCTCTGAAGCTTTCTTT.

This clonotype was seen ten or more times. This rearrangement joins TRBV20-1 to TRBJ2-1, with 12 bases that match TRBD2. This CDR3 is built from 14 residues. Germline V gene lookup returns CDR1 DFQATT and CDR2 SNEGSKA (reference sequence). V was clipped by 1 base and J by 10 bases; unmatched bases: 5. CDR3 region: CSARASGTSGEQFF. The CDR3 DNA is TGCAGTGCTAGAGCCTCCGGGACTAGCGGGGAGCAGTTCTTC.

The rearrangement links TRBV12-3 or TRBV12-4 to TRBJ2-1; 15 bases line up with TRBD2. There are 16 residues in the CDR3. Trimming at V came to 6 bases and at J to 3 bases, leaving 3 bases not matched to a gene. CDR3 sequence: CASRPGLAGGYNEQFF. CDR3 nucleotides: TGTGCCAGCAGACCGGGACTAGCGGGAGGCTACAATGAGCAGTTCTTC.